This T cell receptor beta chain emerged from a study of T cells in Graves' hyperthyroidism and ophthalmopathy. No ophthalmopathy progression within 18 months constituted stable Graves' hyperthyroidism. Diagnoses were established using clinical symptoms, serum thyroxine and TRAb, thyroid ultrasound and orbital computed tomography. A remark on this clonotype: Being one base from a much bigger clone, this may be a read error.

Amplified TCR beta CDR3 regions came from RNA transcripts. The HTBI primer set drove a first-round RT-PCR of the TCR CDR3. Via MiXCR, TCRdb re-called the multiplex PCR reads, giving one row per CDR3 protein. The data hold 650,000 to 700,000 distinct CDR3 sequences, with 17% observed a single time. Looked up from germline, CDR1 is MNHEY and CDR2 is SMNVEV (reference sequence). This CDR3 comprises 15 residues. V gave up 8 bases and J gave up 5 bases, with 21 bases separating them. The origin of this receptor is a man aged 50 to 60 with Graves' hyperthyroidism. Sequenced: blood. The V and J genes are TRBV27 and TRBJ2-5, with a weak D call TRBD1 (6 bases). The CDR3 DNA follows: TGTGCCAGCTGGTCGGCAGGGGCCCATGTGGAGACCCAGTACTTC. It yields the protein CASWSAGAHVETQYF.